This T cell receptor (beta chain) comes out of a study of blood T cell repertoires in COVID-19. Study-level background: COVID-19 samples from acute and convalescent phases originated in the United States, Italy and Spain. Nucleic acid was either cDNA or gDNA, and it came from T cells, B-cell-depleted T cells, or PBMCs.

In the original analysis: Amplifying reference gene primers gave estimates of nucleated cell counts. TCRdb's copy holds only in-frame clones and misses some; the assay was immunoSEQ multiplex PCR. Clonal size and the V and J genes are those of that table, whereas D and trimming came from the DNA. Of 150,000 to 200,000 clones listed, roughly 77% were seen once; the top ten hold 6.5% to 8%. V was cut by 3 bases and J by 7 bases, with 12 bases left in between. Germline lookup yields CDR1 LNHDA and CDR2 SQIVND (reference sequence). The CDR3 has 14 amino acids. The chain uses TRBV19 and TRBJ1-4; D remains ambiguous. Material: peripheral blood. This receptor was taken from a man in his sixties or seventies with active or convalescent COVID-19. The CDR3 spells CASSIGPSIEKLFF. As DNA, the CDR3 is TGTGCCAGTAGTATTGGGCCATCCATTGAAAAACTGTTTTTT.